This T cell receptor (beta chain) was observed in a study of PD-L1 blockade in urothelial cancer. Study-wide context: Male sex and bladder-origin urothelial cancer characterized about 90% of the roughly 30 patients.

Study-level findings and limits: Durable-benefit patients expanded tumor-associated blood clones more at 3 weeks. Below-median pretreatment blood TCR clonality was associated with improved progression-free and overall survival.

Worth noting for this clone: Its antigen remains unidentified.

Assay used: immunoSEQ multiplex PCR; TCRdb lists only in-frame clones, some missing. Here the sample spans 50,000 to 60,000 clones, 85% to 90% being singletons. Germline V gene lookup returns CDR1 SGHTA and CDR2 FQGNSA. This CDR3 is built from 17 residues. V gave up 3 bases and J gave up 1 base, with 17 bases separating them. Sample: PBMCs, taken around atezolizumab (anti-PD-L1) treatment. This chain joins TRBV7-2 and TRBJ2-3; no definite D call. The origin of this receptor is a man aged 45-65 years with urothelial cancer. The CDR3 DNA reads TGTGCCAGCAGCTTCGCTTCGAGAGCCTCCCGCACAGATACGCAGTATTTT. It yields the protein CASSFASRASRTDTQYF.